These T cell receptor beta chains were read from a single sample in a study of blood T cell repertoires in COVID-19. Profiled with immunoSEQ multiplex PCR; TCRdb holds only in-frame clones, not every one. The sample has about 280,000 clones; 85% are singletons. Sequencing was performed on PBMCs or T cells enriched from blood (not recorded which). These receptors all come from a woman between 45 and 60 years old who had recovered from COVID-19. Both conserved end residues are part of each CDR3. D genes are given only for firm matches. Rows may omit the clone size; those that give it use once, few, many or a size class.

abundance	v_gene	d_gene	j_gene	CDR3aa	CDR3nt
.	TRBV5-1	TRBD1	TRBJ2-7	CASSQRDRGSHEQYF	TGCGCCAGCAGCCAAAGGGACAGGGGCTCTCACGAGCAGTACTTC
.	TRBV30	.	TRBJ2-2	CAWTMTRGTGELFF	TGTGCCTGGACCATGACAAGGGGGACCGGGGAGCTGTTTTTT
.	TRBV5-4	.	TRBJ2-7	CASSLVWPQGEQYF	TGTGCCAGCAGCTTGGTCTGGCCTCAGGGCGAGCAGTACTTC
few	TRBV7-9	.	TRBJ1-2	CASSLVRQYLNYGYTF	TGTGCCAGCAGCTTAGTACGACAGTACCTCAACTATGGCTACACCTTC
.	TRBV11-3	.	TRBJ2-7	CASSLGRAYEQYF	TGTGCCAGCAGCTTAGGAAGAGCCTACGAGCAGTACTTC
.	TRBV10-2	.	TRBJ2-1	CASSGFSQNSNEQFF	TGCGCCAGCAGTGGGTTTTCCCAAAATAGCAATGAGCAGTTCTTC
.	TRBV18	.	TRBJ1-1	CASSPSLANTEAFF	TGTGCCAGCTCACCAAGTCTGGCGAACACTGAAGCTTTCTTT
.	TRBV18	.	TRBJ1-4	CASSLTGPTNEKLFF	TGTGCCAGCTCTCTCACAGGGCCAACTAATGAAAAACTGTTTTTT
.	TRBV29-1	.	TRBJ1-2	CSVEKTSNYGYTF	TGCAGCGTGGAGAAAACATCTAACTATGGCTACACCTTC
few	TRBV29-1	TRBD1	TRBJ2-1	CSVDDRASYNEQFF	TGCAGCGTTGATGACAGGGCGTCCTACAATGAGCAGTTCTTC
.	TRBV7-3	.	TRBJ1-1	CASSLMGAGTEAFF	TGTGCCAGCAGCTTAATGGGGGCTGGGACTGAAGCTTTCTTT
.	TRBV18	.	TRBJ2-3	CASSDSGEDTQYF	TGTGCCAGCTCTGACTCGGGGGAGGATACGCAGTATTTT
.	TRBV18	TRBD1	TRBJ1-5	CASSPRTGDQPQHF	TGTGCCAGCTCACCCAGGACAGGGGATCAGCCCCAGCATTTT
.	TRBV6-2/TRBV6-3	TRBD2	TRBJ2-1	CASSWTTSRRGEQFF	TGTGCCAGCAGTTGGACGACTAGCCGCCGGGGTGAGCAGTTCTTC
few	TRBV6-5	TRBD1	TRBJ1-5	CASSDYRGMNQPQHF	TGTGCCAGCAGCGATTACAGGGGTATGAATCAGCCCCAGCATTTT
.	TRBV19	TRBD1	TRBJ1-5	CASIATGTGFNQPQHF	TGTGCCAGTATCGCGACCGGGACAGGATTCAATCAGCCCCAGCATTTT
.	TRBV28	TRBD1	TRBJ2-7	CASSLGQGGDEQYF	TGTGCCAGCAGTTTAGGACAGGGGGGCGACGAGCAGTACTTC
.	TRBV2	TRBD1	TRBJ1-4	CASSGQGAYEKLFF	TGTGCCAGCAGTGGCCAGGGGGCGTATGAAAAACTGTTTTTT
.	TRBV5-1	TRBD2	TRBJ2-1	CASSLGTSGKSEQFF	TGCGCCAGCAGCTTAGGGACTAGCGGGAAGAGTGAGCAGTTCTTC
.	TRBV9	.	TRBJ1-1	CASSVTDWTEAFF	TGTGCCAGCAGCGTGACAGATTGGACTGAAGCTTTCTTT
.	TRBV13	.	TRBJ1-5	CASSAGQLGPQHF	TGTGCCAGCAGCGCAGGACAGCTCGGGCCCCAGCATTTT
.	TRBV27	TRBD2	TRBJ2-2	CASSLLAGAAGELFF	TGTGCCAGCAGTTTACTAGCGGGGGCGGCCGGGGAGCTGTTTTTT